The source of this T cell receptor (beta chain) is a study of blood T cell repertoires in COVID-19. Repertoires were generated with immunoSEQ multiplex PCR, while TCRdb's copy carries only in-frame clones and drops some. The sample has some 200,000 clones, around four fifths seen once. Deletions cut 3 bases from V and 0 bases from J, with 16 bases between. The CDR3 consists of 16 residues. Germline V CDR1 and CDR2: SGHNT, YYREEE (reference sequence). The V call is TRBV5-4, the J call TRBJ2-7; TRBD1 might be the D (5 bases). The specimen sequenced was peripheral blood. The source is a woman aged 80 or over with active or convalescent COVID-19. CDR3 in DNA: TGTGCCAGCAGCTCAGGCGGTCCAGGGCCCTCCTACGAGCAGTACTTC. It translates to CASSSGGPGPSYEQYF.